This T cell receptor (beta chain) emerged from a study of siplizumab effects on memory and regulatory T cells. Notes on this clone: What it binds is unknown.

The study's findings and limits: The apparent diversity of naive T cells exceeded that of memory cells, and naive T cells seemed to make a major contribution to the alloresponse. To unstimulated subsets, only a minor fraction of alloreactive clones could be mapped.

Approximately 10^5 TCR templates per sample were assayed. Profiling relied on immunoSEQ multiplex PCR, and the TCRdb table lists in-frame clones only, not all of them. The sample holds about 120,000 clones; 80% to 95% are singletons and the top ten take over 0.15%. CDR1 is LGHNA and CDR2 is YNFKEQ in the germline V gene. The CDR3 runs to 15 residues. V lost 0 bases to trimming and J lost 2 bases, with 10 bases between them. This clonotype was sampled from a human donor in good health. Material for sequencing was non-Treg CD4+ T cells sorted from blood. This sequence joins TRBV4-2 and TRBJ1-2; D perhaps matches TRBD1 (6 bases). This CDR3 reads CASSQEYRDNYGYTF. CDR3 DNA sequence: TGTGCCAGCAGCCAAGAATACAGGGACAACTATGGCTACACCTTC.